Listed below are T cell receptor beta chains from one sample, sequenced in a study of control samples from healthy donors and cancer patients. TCRdb's copy holds only in-frame clones and misses some; the assay was immunoSEQ multiplex PCR. The table shows some 21,000 clones, with 85% to 90% occurring only once. Material: PBMCs. The receptors originated from a man between 60 and 75 years old with head and neck cancer. Both conserved end residues are part of each CDR3. Fields, in order: V gene, D gene, clone size, J gene, CDR3 protein, CDR3 DNA. D genes are given only for firm matches. Size is omitted from some rows. Given values are once, few, many or a class for expanded clones.

v_call: TRBV12-5; d_call: TRBD1; clone_size: .; j_call: TRBJ2-7; cdr3_aa: CASGTGQGSYEQYF; cdr3_nt: TGTGCTAGTGGGACTGGACAGGGGAGCTACGAGCAGTACTTC
v_call: TRBV29-1; d_call: TRBD2; clone_size: few; j_call: TRBJ2-5; cdr3_aa: CSVEGLAGTFQETQYF; cdr3_nt: TGCAGCGTTGAAGGACTAGCGGGTACCTTCCAAGAGACCCAGTACTTC
v_call: TRBV27; d_call: .; clone_size: .; j_call: TRBJ2-3; cdr3_aa: CASSPVVASTDTQYF; cdr3_nt: TGTGCCAGCAGTCCCGTTGTGGCTAGCACAGATACGCAGTATTTT
v_call: TRBV6-5; d_call: .; clone_size: .; j_call: TRBJ2-2; cdr3_aa: CASSLGQSTGELFF; cdr3_nt: TGTGCCAGCAGTCTCGGACAGAGCACCGGGGAGCTGTTTTTT
v_call: TRBV19; d_call: TRBD2; clone_size: .; j_call: TRBJ2-1; cdr3_aa: CASSMASGIYNEQFF; cdr3_nt: TGTGCCAGTAGTATGGCTAGCGGGATCTACAATGAGCAGTTCTTC
v_call: TRBV7-9; d_call: .; clone_size: .; j_call: TRBJ1-3; cdr3_aa: CASSLAGYSGNTIYF; cdr3_nt: TGTGCCAGCAGCTTAGCAGGGTACTCTGGAAACACCATATATTTT
v_call: TRBV27; d_call: .; clone_size: .; j_call: TRBJ1-1; cdr3_aa: CASSLGRNTEAFF; cdr3_nt: TGTGCCAGCAGTTTGGGCAGAAACACTGAAGCTTTCTTT
v_call: TRBV30; d_call: .; clone_size: .; j_call: TRBJ2-7; cdr3_aa: CAWSFAGSSYEQYF; cdr3_nt: TGTGCCTGGAGTTTTGCGGGAAGCTCCTACGAGCAGTACTTC
v_call: TRBV5-1; d_call: .; clone_size: .; j_call: TRBJ2-3; cdr3_aa: CASRDSYTDTQYF; cdr3_nt: TGCGCCAGCAGGGACAGCTACACAGATACGCAGTATTTT
v_call: TRBV19; d_call: .; clone_size: few; j_call: TRBJ1-5; cdr3_aa: CASSNSGVLDQPQHF; cdr3_nt: TGTGCCAGTAGTAATTCGGGGGTCTTAGATCAGCCCCAGCATTTT
v_call: TRBV7-9; d_call: .; clone_size: once; j_call: TRBJ2-3; cdr3_aa: CASSSDLPGADTQYF; cdr3_nt: TGTGCCAGCAGCTCCGACTTGCCGGGGGCAGATACGCAGTATTTT
v_call: TRBV7-9; d_call: .; clone_size: .; j_call: TRBJ1-4; cdr3_aa: CASSVGQGTTNEKLFF; cdr3_nt: TGTGCCAGCAGCGTGGGGCAGGGGACAACTAATGAAAAACTGTTTTTT
v_call: TRBV7-9; d_call: .; clone_size: .; j_call: TRBJ2-5; cdr3_aa: CASSSDGVRAQYF; cdr3_nt: TGTGCCAGCAGCTCCGACGGGGTACGGGCCCAGTACTTC
v_call: TRBV5-1; d_call: .; clone_size: .; j_call: TRBJ1-1; cdr3_aa: CASSPGGRTDTEAFF; cdr3_nt: TGCGCCAGCAGCCCTGGCGGTCGAACGGACACTGAAGCTTTCTTT
v_call: TRBV3-1/TRBV3-2; d_call: .; clone_size: .; j_call: TRBJ2-3; cdr3_aa: CASSQDAYTDTQYF; cdr3_nt: TGTGCCAGCAGCCAAGATGCCTACACAGATACGCAGTATTTT
v_call: TRBV7-9; d_call: TRBD2; clone_size: .; j_call: TRBJ2-2; cdr3_aa: CASSLKAGVSAGELFF; cdr3_nt: TGTGCCAGCAGCTTAAAGGCGGGGGTTTCGGCCGGGGAGCTGTTTTTT
v_call: TRBV10-2; d_call: TRBD2; clone_size: .; j_call: TRBJ2-5; cdr3_aa: CASSDLAGEETQYF; cdr3_nt: TGCGCCAGCAGCGACTTAGCGGGTGAAGAGACCCAGTACTTC
v_call: TRBV10-3; d_call: .; clone_size: .; j_call: TRBJ2-7; cdr3_aa: CAISESGIEQYF; cdr3_nt: TGTGCCATCAGTGAGTCGGGAATCGAGCAGTACTTC
v_call: TRBV3-1/TRBV3-2; d_call: .; clone_size: .; j_call: TRBJ2-1; cdr3_aa: CASSLSSKGFNEQFF; cdr3_nt: TGTGCCAGCAGCCTTTCTAGCAAGGGGTTCAATGAGCAGTTCTTC
v_call: TRBV18; d_call: TRBD2; clone_size: .; j_call: TRBJ2-1; cdr3_aa: CASSPFDSGYNEQFF; cdr3_nt: TGTGCCAGCTCACCTTTTGATAGCGGGTACAATGAGCAGTTCTTC
v_call: TRBV13; d_call: TRBD1; clone_size: .; j_call: TRBJ1-1; cdr3_aa: CASSWTGANTEAFF; cdr3_nt: TGTGCCAGCAGCTGGACAGGGGCGAACACTGAAGCTTTCTTT
v_call: TRBV6-5; d_call: TRBD2; clone_size: .; j_call: TRBJ2-3; cdr3_aa: CASSRLGGREDTQYF; cdr3_nt: TGTGCCAGCAGCCGCCTTGGGGGGAGGGAGGATACGCAGTATTTT
v_call: TRBV30; d_call: .; clone_size: .; j_call: TRBJ1-1; cdr3_aa: CAWSVLSGGAEAFF; cdr3_nt: TGTGCCTGGAGTGTACTAAGCGGGGGCGCTGAAGCTTTCTTT
v_call: TRBV24-1; d_call: .; clone_size: .; j_call: TRBJ2-3; cdr3_aa: CATSDSYTDTQYF; cdr3_nt: TGTGCCACCAGCGACAGTTACACAGATACGCAGTATTTT
v_call: TRBV5-1; d_call: .; clone_size: once; j_call: TRBJ1-1; cdr3_aa: CASSDQGPGNTEAFF; cdr3_nt: TGCGCCAGCAGCGACCAGGGGCCCGGGAACACTGAAGCTTTCTTT
v_call: TRBV7-3; d_call: .; clone_size: .; j_call: TRBJ2-2; cdr3_aa: CASSFSGDTGELFF; cdr3_nt: TGTGCCAGCAGCTTTTCGGGAGACACCGGGGAGCTGTTTTTT
v_call: TRBV5-6; d_call: .; clone_size: once; j_call: TRBJ2-7; cdr3_aa: CASSPVQDTYEQYF; cdr3_nt: TGTGCCAGCAGCCCGGTACAGGATACCTACGAGCAGTACTTC
v_call: TRBV6-6; d_call: TRBD2; clone_size: .; j_call: TRBJ2-3; cdr3_aa: CASSRLAGTNTDTQYF; cdr3_nt: TGTGCCAGCAGTAGACTAGCGGGGACTAACACAGATACGCAGTATTTT
v_call: TRBV25-1; d_call: .; clone_size: .; j_call: TRBJ2-3; cdr3_aa: CASSERGGRADTQYF; cdr3_nt: TGTGCCAGCAGTGAACGTGGGGGTCGGGCAGATACGCAGTATTTT
v_call: TRBV28; d_call: TRBD1; clone_size: .; j_call: TRBJ2-7; cdr3_aa: CASSLSQGAREQYF; cdr3_nt: TGTGCCAGCAGTTTGTCACAGGGGGCGAGGGAGCAGTACTTC
v_call: TRBV7-9; d_call: TRBD2; clone_size: .; j_call: TRBJ2-2; cdr3_aa: CASSFSSGVTGELFF; cdr3_nt: TGTGCCAGCAGCTTTAGTAGCGGGGTCACCGGGGAGCTGTTTTTT
v_call: TRBV2; d_call: .; clone_size: .; j_call: TRBJ2-1; cdr3_aa: CASRTTEGLGGSSYNEQFF; cdr3_nt: TGTGCCAGCAGGACGACTGAGGGGTTAGGGGGGAGCTCCTACAATGAGCAGTTCTTC
v_call: TRBV6-1; d_call: TRBD1; clone_size: .; j_call: TRBJ1-4; cdr3_aa: CASSEFRDRGRWDEKLFF; cdr3_nt: TGTGCCAGCAGTGAATTCAGGGACAGGGGGCGTTGGGATGAAAAACTGTTTTTT
v_call: TRBV9; d_call: .; clone_size: .; j_call: TRBJ1-6; cdr3_aa: CASSVIADSPLHF; cdr3_nt: TGTGCCAGCAGCGTAATTGCGGATTCACCCCTCCACTTT
v_call: TRBV7-9; d_call: TRBD2; clone_size: .; j_call: TRBJ2-2; cdr3_aa: CASSRGGSNTGELFF; cdr3_nt: TGTGCCAGCAGCCGGGGGGGTTCGAACACCGGGGAGCTGTTTTTT
v_call: TRBV5-4; d_call: .; clone_size: .; j_call: TRBJ2-3; cdr3_aa: CASSGADTQYF; cdr3_nt: TGTGCCAGCAGCGGAGCAGATACGCAGTATTTT
v_call: TRBV14; d_call: .; clone_size: .; j_call: TRBJ1-1; cdr3_aa: CASSQEGGRPNTEAFF; cdr3_nt: TGTGCCAGCAGCCAAGAGGGCGGAAGGCCGAACACTGAAGCTTTCTTT
v_call: TRBV7-8; d_call: TRBD1; clone_size: .; j_call: TRBJ2-7; cdr3_aa: CASSGTGTGRSYEQYF; cdr3_nt: TGTGCCAGCAGCGGGACCGGGACAGGGCGCTCCTACGAGCAGTACTTC
v_call: TRBV2; d_call: .; clone_size: .; j_call: TRBJ2-5; cdr3_aa: CASMERGETQYF; cdr3_nt: TGTGCCAGCATGGAAAGGGGGGAGACCCAGTACTTC
v_call: TRBV3-1/TRBV3-2; d_call: .; clone_size: .; j_call: TRBJ1-2; cdr3_aa: CASGTANYGYTF; cdr3_nt: TGTGCCAGCGGGACGGCTAACTATGGCTACACCTTC
v_call: TRBV3-1/TRBV3-2; d_call: .; clone_size: .; j_call: TRBJ1-1; cdr3_aa: CASSPSGGEAFF; cdr3_nt: TGTGCCAGCAGCCCGTCAGGAGGGGAAGCTTTCTTT
v_call: TRBV6-5; d_call: .; clone_size: .; j_call: TRBJ1-1; cdr3_aa: CASSYSTKGPDTEAFF; cdr3_nt: TGTGCCAGCAGTTACTCGACGAAGGGTCCGGACACTGAAGCTTTCTTT
v_call: TRBV6-5; d_call: TRBD1; clone_size: .; j_call: TRBJ1-3; cdr3_aa: CASSYSQGVSGNTIYF; cdr3_nt: TGTGCCAGCAGTTACTCGCAGGGGGTATCTGGAAACACCATATATTTT
v_call: TRBV5-1; d_call: TRBD1; clone_size: few; j_call: TRBJ1-6; cdr3_aa: CASSPRTGPSLDSPLHF; cdr3_nt: TGCGCCAGCAGCCCCCGGACAGGACCCTCTCTCGATTCACCCCTCCACTTT